This TCR beta chain was identified during a study of T-cell memory formation after mild COVID-19. This clonotype has a handful of counts. The CDR3 length is 12 residues. V was trimmed by 4 bases and J by 8 bases, leaving 11 bases between them. TCRdb itself ran the 5' RACE reads through MiXCR, one entry per CDR3 protein. The sample includes more than 150,000 distinct CDR3 sequences, more than 9% seen only once; the top ten take about 3.8%. The receptor's source is a man between 18 and 35 years old who had mild COVID-19 (a few samples of this study predate the infection). Cell type and time point are not known. This chain joins TRBV12-3 or TRBV12-4 and TRBJ1-2; possible D gene TRBD1, 6 bases. The specimen sequenced was PBMCs or a T cell subset sorted from them (not recorded which). The CDR3 nucleotides read TGTGCCAGCAGTTACACAGGGTTGGGCTACACCTTC. Amino acids: CASSYTGLGYTF.